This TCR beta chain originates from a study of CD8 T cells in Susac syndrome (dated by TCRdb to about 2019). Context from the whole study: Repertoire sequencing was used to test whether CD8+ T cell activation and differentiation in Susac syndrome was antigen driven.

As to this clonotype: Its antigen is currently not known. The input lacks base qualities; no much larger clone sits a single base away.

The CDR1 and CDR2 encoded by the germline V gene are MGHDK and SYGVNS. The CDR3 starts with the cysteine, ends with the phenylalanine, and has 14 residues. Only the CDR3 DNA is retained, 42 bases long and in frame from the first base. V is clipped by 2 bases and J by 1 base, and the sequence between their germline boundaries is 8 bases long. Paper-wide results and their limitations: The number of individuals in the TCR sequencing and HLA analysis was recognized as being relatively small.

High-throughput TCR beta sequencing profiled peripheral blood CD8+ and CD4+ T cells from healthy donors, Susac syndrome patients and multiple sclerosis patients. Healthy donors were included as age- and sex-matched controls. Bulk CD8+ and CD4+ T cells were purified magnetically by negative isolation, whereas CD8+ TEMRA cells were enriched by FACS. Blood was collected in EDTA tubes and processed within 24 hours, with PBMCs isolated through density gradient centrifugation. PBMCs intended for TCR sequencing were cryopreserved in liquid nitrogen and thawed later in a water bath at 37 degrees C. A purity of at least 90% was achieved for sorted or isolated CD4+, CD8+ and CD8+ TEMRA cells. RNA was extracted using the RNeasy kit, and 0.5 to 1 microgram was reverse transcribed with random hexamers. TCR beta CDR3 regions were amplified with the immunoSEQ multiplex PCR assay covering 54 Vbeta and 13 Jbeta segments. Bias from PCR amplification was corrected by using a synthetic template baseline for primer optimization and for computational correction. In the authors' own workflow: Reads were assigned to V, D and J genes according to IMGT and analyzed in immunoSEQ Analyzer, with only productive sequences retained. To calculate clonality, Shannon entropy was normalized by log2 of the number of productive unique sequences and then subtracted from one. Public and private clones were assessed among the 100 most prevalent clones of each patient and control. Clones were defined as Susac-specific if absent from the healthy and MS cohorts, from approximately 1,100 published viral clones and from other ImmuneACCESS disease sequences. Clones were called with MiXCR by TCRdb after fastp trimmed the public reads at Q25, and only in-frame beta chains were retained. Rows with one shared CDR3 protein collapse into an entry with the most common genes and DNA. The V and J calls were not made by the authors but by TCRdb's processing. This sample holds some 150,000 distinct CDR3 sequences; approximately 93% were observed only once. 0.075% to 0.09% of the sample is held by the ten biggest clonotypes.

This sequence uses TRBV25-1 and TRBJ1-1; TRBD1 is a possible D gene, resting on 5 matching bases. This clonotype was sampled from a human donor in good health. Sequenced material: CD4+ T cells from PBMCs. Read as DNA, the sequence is TGTGCCAGCAGTGAACCCGGACAGAACACTGAAGCTTTCTTT. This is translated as CASSEPGQNTEAFF. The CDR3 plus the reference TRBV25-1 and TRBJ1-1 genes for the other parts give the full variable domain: EADIYQTPRYLVIGTGKKITLECSQTMGHDKMYWYQQDPGMELHLIHYSYGVNSTEKGDLSSESTVSRIRTEHFPLTLESARPSHTSQYLCASSEPGQNTEAFFGQGTRLTVV.